Listed here are 18 T cell receptor beta chains from one sample, sequenced in a study of blood T cell repertoires in COVID-19. Clones were sequenced by immunoSEQ multiplex PCR, and TCRdb holds only the in-frame ones, with some missing. This sample has approximately 110,000 clones, with over 75% found just once. Material: peripheral blood. Receptors originate from an older man with active or convalescent COVID-19.

J is TRBJ2-7 and V is TRBV7-9; D is undetermined. The CDR3 spans 12 residues. The V and J ends lost 3 bases and 4 bases respectively, with 7 bases between them. From germline, CDR1 is SEHNR and CDR2 FQNEAQ (reference sequence). The CDR3 is CASSFLLYEQYF. The CDR3 DNA follows: TGTGCCAGCAGCTTTCTTCTATACGAGCAGTACTTC.

This chain links TRBV14 with TRBJ2-1; D call uncertain. The germline V gene has CDR1 SGHDN and CDR2 FVKESK. CDR3 size: 15 residues. Trimming cost V 6 bases and J 0 bases, with 12 bases left between them. For the CDR3, the DNA is TGTGCCAGCAGATATACACCGCTCTCCTACAATGAGCAGTTCTTC. Encoded protein: CASRYTPLSYNEQFF.

The rearrangement joins TRBV15 to TRBJ2-3, with a weak D call TRBD2 (6 bases). In germline, CDR1 is LNHNV, CDR2 YYDKDF (reference sequence). The V end lost 0 bases, the J end lost 1 base, and 11 bases lay between the germline ends. This CDR3 region has 16 residues. The CDR3 region has the DNA TGTGCCACCAGCAGAGATTACGGAGGGGGCACAGATACGCAGTATTTT. This encodes CATSRDYGGGTDTQYF.

The chain recombines TRBV9 with TRBJ1-3; 7 bases match TRBD1. Looked up from germline, CDR1 is SGDLS and CDR2 is YYNGEE. This CDR3 has 20 amino acids. V gave up 1 base and J gave up 2 bases; unmatched junction bases: 18. The CDR3 is CASSVLVAQTGDRPGNTIYF. CDR3 coding DNA: TGTGCCAGCAGCGTATTAGTAGCCCAAACAGGGGACCGGCCTGGAAACACCATATATTTT.

By sample fraction, this clone is medium-sized. The chain employs TRBV24-1 and TRBJ2-1; 7 bases map to TRBD1. The CDR3 covers 15 residues. Germline-derived CDR1 and CDR2 are KGHDR and SFDVKD. Trimming took 3 bases from V and 5 from J; bases not matched to a gene: 6. The chain's CDR3 is CATSDPPGQNNEQFF. Written as DNA, the CDR3 is TGTGCCACCAGTGATCCTCCGGGACAGAACAATGAGCAGTTCTTC.

The V gene is TRBV6-1, the J gene TRBJ2-5; D ambiguous. The CDR3 covers 14 residues. The germline CDR1 and CDR2 sequences are MNHNS and SASEGT. Trimming pared 1 base from V and 7 bases from J, leaving 13 bases between. This CDR3 reads CASSEELNRGTQYF. CDR3 in DNA: TGTGCCAGCAGTGAAGAGCTAAATCGAGGGACCCAGTACTTC.

A note on this clone: The junction does not match germline at one end; this may be a read error. This rearrangement joins TRBV4-1 to TRBJ2-2; D ambiguous. The CDR3 consists of 15 residues. Germline lookup yields CDR1 MGHRA and CDR2 YSYEKL. CDR3 loop: CASSEELPSTGELFF. DNA for the CDR3: TGCGCCAGCAGCGAAGAACTTCCCTCCACCGGGGAGCTGTTTTTT.

This sequence joins TRBV28 and TRBJ2-7; 10 bases are shared with TRBD2. The junction had 2 bases not matched to a gene; V was cut back by 3 bases and J by 3 bases. The CDR3 loop spans 14 amino acids. The germline gives CDR1 MDHEN, CDR2 SYDVKM. CDR3 amino acids: CASSFSGGLYEQYF. The CDR3 nucleotides are TGTGCCAGCAGTTTTAGCGGGGGGCTCTACGAGCAGTACTTC. The entire variable domain, with the rest obtained from reference TRBV28 and TRBJ2-7, is as follows: DVKVTQSSRYLVKRTGEKVFLECVQDMDHENMFWYRQDPGLGLRLIYFSYDVKMKEKGDIPEGYSVSREKKERFSLILESASTNQTSMYLCASSFSGGLYEQYFGPGTRLTVT.

CDR3: CASSLGTSGQETQYF. The CDR3 region has the DNA TGTGCCAGCAGCTTAGGGACTAGCGGCCAAGAGACCCAGTACTTC. The chain has TRBV11-2 and TRBJ2-5; 10 bases match TRBD2. The germline V gene encodes CDR1 SGHAT and CDR2 FQNNGV. The CDR3 consists of 15 residues. V lost 1 base, J lost 1 base, and 0 bases stayed unmatched.

The CDR3 sequence: CASSLRHSTEAFF. The CDR3 bases are TGTGCCAGTAGTTTAAGACACTCCACTGAAGCTTTCTTT. The V and J genes are TRBV19 and TRBJ1-1; D unresolved. Germline V gene sequence: CDR1 LNHDA, CDR2 SQIVND (reference sequence). Trimming cost V 5 bases and J 4 bases, with 11 bases left between them. The CDR3 totals 13 residues.

The chain has TRBV27 and TRBJ1-4; perhaps TRBD1 as D (6 bases). Germline loops: CDR1 MNHEY, CDR2 SMNVEV (reference sequence). The CDR3 runs to 14 residues. Deletions cut 2 bases from V and 3 bases from J, with 7 bases between. This CDR3 reads CASSLRTANEKLFF. For the CDR3, the DNA is TGTGCCAGCAGTTTAAGGACAGCTAATGAAAAACTGTTTTTT.

The chain recombines TRBV30 with TRBJ1-5; weak D call: TRBD1 (5 bases). Per germline, CDR1 GTSNPN and CDR2 SVGIG (reference sequence). The CDR3 sequence is 13 residues long. Between the trimmed V and J ends, which lost 5 bases and 3 bases, there was a span of 11 bases. CDR3 loop: CAWDSGYNQPQHF. As DNA, the CDR3 is TGTGCCTGGGACTCAGGGTACAATCAGCCCCAGCATTTT. Full variable domain (outside the CDR3, taken from reference TRBV30 and TRBJ1-5): SQTIHQWPATLVQPVGSPLSLECTVEGTSNPNLYWYRQAAGRGLQLLFYSVGIGQISSEVPQNLSASRPQDRQFILSSKKLLLSDSGFYLCAWDSGYNQPQHFGDGTRLSIL.

With regard to this clone: Other nucleotide sequences from this sample produce the same CDR3. The CDR3 is CASSIRQGNYGYTF. The DNA for the CDR3 is TGTGCCAGTAGTATAAGACAGGGCAACTATGGCTACACCTTC. The chain couples TRBV19 to TRBJ1-2; 7 positions match TRBD1. J gave up 2 bases and V 2 bases, and 2 bases lay outside the gene matches. Germline V gene sequence: CDR1 LNHDA, CDR2 SQIVND (reference sequence). The CDR3 is 14 amino acids.

This chain connects TRBV12-3 or TRBV12-4 to TRBJ2-7; TRBD1 might be the D (6 bases). There are 13 residues in the CDR3. The V end was cut by 5 bases, the J end by 3 bases, with 11 bases between. The CDR3 region is CASSRQVVYEQYF. The CDR3 nucleotides read TGTGCCAGCAGTCGACAGGTAGTCTACGAGCAGTACTTC.

This chain connects TRBV23-1 to TRBJ2-1; 9 bases are shared with TRBD1. TRBV23-1 is noted as an ORF with a role that remains uncertain. This CDR3 is built from 17 residues. CDR3: CPRAGQGLFWGYNEQFF. DNA of the CDR3: TGCCCTAGAGCGGGACAGGGATTGTTTTGGGGTTACAATGAGCAGTTCTTC.

This clone was observed once. V is TRBV18 and J is TRBJ2-1; TRBD2 matches 9 bases. Germline V CDR1 and CDR2: KGHSH, LQKENI. The CDR3 totals 13 residues. Losses at the gene ends were 4 bases for V and 10 bases for J; bases not matched to a gene: 5. The DNA for the CDR3 is TGTGCCAGCTCACTAGCGGGAGAAGGCGAGCAGTTCTTC. This gives the protein CASSLAGEGEQFF.

The chain joins TRBV28 to TRBJ1-2, with D possibly matching TRBD1 (5 bases). There are 14 residues in the CDR3. V was cut by 4 bases and J by 4 bases, with 13 bases left in between. CDR1 MDHEN and CDR2 SYDVKM come from the germline V gene. The CDR3 nucleotides read TGTGCCAGCAGTTCCACCCGACAGCCCTATGGCTACACCTTC. Translating gives CASSSTRQPYGYTF.

V gene TRBV3-1 (or the pseudogene TRBV3-2) combines with J gene TRBJ2-1; TRBD2 is a possible D gene (7 bases). The V end was cut by 3 bases, the J end by 8 bases, with 11 bases between. Germline CDR1 and CDR2: LGHDT and YNNKEL (reference sequence). The CDR3 runs 13 residues. The CDR3 DNA is TGTGCCAGCAGCCAGTGGGGGGGCGATGAGCAGTTCTTC. Translation gives CASSQWGGDEQFF.